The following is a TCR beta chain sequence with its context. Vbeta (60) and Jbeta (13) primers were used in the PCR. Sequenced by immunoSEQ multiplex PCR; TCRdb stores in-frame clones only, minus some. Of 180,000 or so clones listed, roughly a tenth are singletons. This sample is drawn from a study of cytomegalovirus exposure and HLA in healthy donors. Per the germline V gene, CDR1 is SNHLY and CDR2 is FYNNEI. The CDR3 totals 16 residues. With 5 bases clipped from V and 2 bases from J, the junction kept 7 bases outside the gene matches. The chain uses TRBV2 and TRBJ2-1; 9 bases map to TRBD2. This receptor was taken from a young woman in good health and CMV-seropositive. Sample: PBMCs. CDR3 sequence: CASSPGLALTYNEQFF. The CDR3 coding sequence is TGTGCCAGCAGTCCCGGACTAGCGCTTACCTACAATGAGCAGTTCTTC.